Below are 25 T cell receptor beta chains sequenced from a single sample in a study of cytomegalovirus exposure and HLA in healthy donors. Primers: 60 Vbeta forward and 13 Jbeta reverse. The data were produced by immunoSEQ multiplex PCR, yet TCRdb's version contains in-frame clones alone and is incomplete. Among more than 95,000 clones listed, about 80% were seen once. The sequencing input was PBMCs. The receptors were sampled from a man under 40 in good health and CMV-seronegative.

The V call is TRBV29-1, the J call TRBJ1-1; 8 bases match TRBD1. The CDR3 covers 14 residues. CDR1 is SQVTM, CDR2 ANQGSEA, per germline. J lost 8 bases, V lost 5 bases, and 13 bases had no gene match. CDR3 sequence: CSVRDRMGSREAFF. The CDR3 bases are TGCAGCGTTCGGGACAGGATGGGCTCGAGGGAAGCTTTCTTT.

The V and J genes are TRBV10-3 and TRBJ1-2; TRBD1 is a possible D gene (5 bases). CDR1 and CDR2 from the germline V gene are ENHRY and SYGVKD. Deletions cut 10 bases from V and 4 bases from J, with 13 bases between. The CDR3 consists of 12 residues. The CDR3 nucleotides read TGTGCCAGCCATGCGGGGGGCTATGGCTACACCTTC. This codes for CASHAGGYGYTF.

The chain carries TRBV27 and TRBJ2-7, with a weak D call TRBD2 (5 bases). This CDR3 region has 14 residues. Trimming removed 4 bases from V and 4 bases from J, with 14 bases in between. Germline V lookup: CDR1 MNHEY, CDR2 SMNVEV (reference sequence). In nucleotides, the CDR3 is TGTGCCAGCAGTTCCGGAGGTAAAGTGTACGAGCAGTACTTC. It yields the protein CASSSGGKVYEQYF.

The gene calls are TRBV28 and TRBJ1-5; D gene ambiguous. V lost 2 bases and J lost 3, with 8 bases in between. Germline CDR1 reads MDHEN; CDR2 reads SYDVKM. The CDR3 consists of 14 residues. The CDR3 is CASSLEQINQPQHF. For the CDR3, the DNA is TGTGCCAGCAGTTTAGAACAGATCAATCAGCCCCAGCATTTT. The whole variable domain, filled in from reference TRBV28 and TRBJ1-5, reads DVKVTQSSRYLVKRTGEKVFLECVQDMDHENMFWYRQDPGLGLRLIYFSYDVKMKEKGDIPEGYSVSREKKERFSLILESASTNQTSMYLCASSLEQINQPQHFGDGTRLSIL.

In this sample, this clone turned up a few times. The chain employs TRBV6-9 and TRBJ1-1; no clear D. Germline values: CDR1 MNHGY, CDR2 SVAAGI. Trimming pared 2 bases from V and 1 base from J, leaving 14 bases between. The CDR3 totals 16 residues. The CDR3 DNA is TGTGCCAGCAGTTATAACTCGGCCAGCGAGAACACTGAAGCTTTCTTT. This translates into CASSYNSASENTEAFF.

The V call is TRBV7-9, the J call TRBJ2-1; possible D gene TRBD2, 6 bases. Germline loops: CDR1 SEHNR, CDR2 FQNEAQ (reference sequence). The CDR3 loop spans 14 amino acids. The V end lost 3 bases, the J end lost 4 bases, and 10 bases lay between the germline ends. The CDR3 DNA sequence: TGTGCCAGCAGCTTGGGCGGACTATACAATGAGCAGTTCTTC. It specifies CASSLGGLYNEQFF. The variable domain in full, with the rest retrieved from reference TRBV7-9 and TRBJ2-1, is DTGVSQNPRHKITKRGQNVTFRCDPISEHNRLYWYRQTLGQGPEFLTYFQNEAQLEKSRLLSDRFSAERPKGSFSTLEIQRTEQGDSAMYLCASSLGGLYNEQFFGPGTRLTVL.

This chain uses TRBV4-3 with TRBJ2-2, with 8 nucleotides matching TRBD1. This CDR3 has 14 residues. The junction had 4 bases not matched to a gene; V was cut back by 3 bases and J by 7 bases. Looked up from germline, CDR1 is LGHNA and CDR2 is YSLEER. The CDR3 is CASSHRGQGGELFF. CDR3 in DNA: TGCGCCAGCAGCCACAGGGGGCAAGGCGGGGAGCTGTTTTTT.

This clone came up once. This rearrangement joins TRBV18 to TRBJ1-1; 10 bases are shared with TRBD1. V was clipped by 1 base and J by 5 bases; unmatched bases: 10. From germline, CDR1 is KGHSH and CDR2 LQKENI. The CDR3 covers 17 residues. DNA for the CDR3: TGTGCCAGCTCACCACGGGGGACAGGGGAATGGGGGACTGAAGCTTTCTTT. Amino acids: CASSPRGTGEWGTEAFF.

This clone was detected only a few times. The CDR3 is CASSLGGDRAYEQYF. For the CDR3, the DNA is TGTGCCAGCAGCTTGGGGGGGGACAGGGCCTACGAGCAGTACTTC. The chain has TRBV5-5 and TRBJ2-7; 9 nucleotides match TRBD1. CDR1 is SGHKS and CDR2 is YYEKEE in the germline V gene (reference sequence). Trimming took 0 bases from V and 2 from J; bases not matched to a gene: 3. CDR3 length: 15 residues.

The rearrangement joins TRBV6-5 to TRBJ2-7, with 7 nucleotides matching TRBD1. CDR3 size: 13 residues. Germline V gene data show CDR1 as MNHEY and CDR2 as SVGAGI. V lost 4 bases and J lost 6; bases outside the gene matches: 6. The CDR3 sequence is CASSSRQGSEQYF. The CDR3 nucleotides read TGTGCCAGCAGTTCCCGACAGGGAAGCGAGCAGTACTTC.

This clone is a singleton in its sample. This rearrangement joins TRBV25-1 to TRBJ2-5, with a tentative D call TRBD1 (5 bases). V gave up 8 bases and J gave up 1 base, with 8 bases separating them. Germline V gene sequence: CDR1 MGHDK, CDR2 SYGVNS. CDR3 length equals 12 residues. The CDR3 loop reads CASPQGQETQYF. The CDR3 DNA is TGTGCCAGCCCGCAGGGCCAAGAGACCCAGTACTTC.

The J gene is TRBJ2-3, the V gene TRBV18; D is perhaps TRBD1 (5 bases). Germline CDR1 KGHSH, CDR2 LQKENI. The V end was cut by 1 base, the J end by 1 base, with 9 bases between. CDR3 length: 15 residues. CDR3 nucleotides: TGTGCCAGCTCACCACAGGGGCGCCGCACAGATACGCAGTATTTT. It translates to CASSPQGRRTDTQYF.

The V call is TRBV9, the J call TRBJ2-1, with TRBD2 matching 13 bases. J lost 6 bases, V lost 3 bases, and 6 bases had no gene match. This CDR3 has 16 residues. Germline lookup yields CDR1 SGDLS and CDR2 YYNGEE. The CDR3 nucleotides are TGTGCCAGCAGCGCGGGACTAGCGGGGCTGTTCAATGAGCAGTTCTTC. It is translated as CASSAGLAGLFNEQFF.

The chain has TRBV9 and TRBJ2-3, with 9 bases matching TRBD2. V lost 4 bases and J lost 6; bases outside the gene matches: 12. The CDR3 loop spans 16 amino acids. Germline V gene data show CDR1 as SGDLS and CDR2 as YYNGEE. CDR3 nucleotides: TGTGCCAGCAGCTCGGGACTAGCTAATGAGGGTGATACGCAGTATTTT. Translation gives CASSSGLANEGDTQYF.

The chain links TRBV11-2 to TRBJ1-6; D call uncertain. Trimming shortened V by 6 bases and J by 7 bases, and 13 bases separated the two germline ends. The CDR3 sequence is 14 residues long. Germline CDR1 SGHAT, CDR2 FQNNGV. As DNA, the CDR3 is TGTGCCAGCAGTCCAGGCCCTCCAAATTCACCCCTCCACTTT. It translates to CASSPGPPNSPLHF.

A few counts support this clone. CDR3 sequence reads: CASLKTGGTYGYTF. CDR3 DNA sequence: TGTGCCAGTTTAAAAACAGGGGGGACCTATGGCTACACCTTC. The chain couples TRBV6-5 to TRBJ1-2; 8 positions agree with TRBD1. J was trimmed by 4 bases and V by 9 bases; bases with no gene match: 10. This CDR3 is 14 amino acids long. CDR1 is MNHEY and CDR2 is SVGAGI in the germline V gene.

V is TRBV7-9 and J is TRBJ1-1; D is perhaps TRBD1 (6 bases). The V and J ends lost 2 bases and 3 bases respectively, with 10 bases between them. Germline CDR1 is SEHNR and CDR2 is FQNEAQ (reference sequence). CDR3 length: 14 residues. This CDR3 reads CASSLMGADTEAFF. In DNA form, the CDR3 reads TGTGCCAGCAGCTTAATGGGGGCAGACACTGAAGCTTTCTTT.

This chain links TRBV2 with TRBJ1-5; 8 nucleotides match TRBD1. The V segment lost 7 bases and the J segment 4 bases; nucleotides outside the gene matches: 3. The CDR3 spans 13 residues. Germline assignment: CDR1 SNHLY and CDR2 FYNNEI. CDR3 amino acids: CASTGQGNQPQHF. CDR3 DNA sequence: TGTGCCAGCACAGGACAGGGTAATCAGCCCCAGCATTTT.

This clone was seen a few times. The rearrangement links TRBV5-1 to TRBJ1-5; weak D call: TRBD1 (5 bases). CDR3 length equals 14 residues. Trimming shortened V by 4 bases and J by 5 bases, and 13 bases separated the two germline ends. Germline V lookup: CDR1 SGHRS, CDR2 YFSETQ. CDR3 sequence reads: CASSPVAGDQPQHF. CDR3 nucleotide sequence: TGCGCCAGCAGCCCCGTGGCGGGGGATCAGCCCCAGCATTTT.

This clone showed up just a few times. DNA of the CDR3: TGTGCCAGCAGCTTGGGACAGGGGTTAGAGACCCAGTACTTC. It codes for CASSLGQGLETQYF. The chain combines TRBV5-8 with TRBJ2-5; TRBD1 agrees at 8 bases. The V and J ends lost 0 bases and 4 bases, in that order; junction bases with no gene match: 2. The CDR3 runs to 14 residues. CDR1 and CDR2 from the germline V gene are SGHTS and YDEGEE.

This clone was picked up a small number of times. J is TRBJ2-7 and V is TRBV5-1; 7 positions match TRBD1. With 1 base clipped from V and 0 bases from J, the junction kept 4 bases outside the gene matches. Germline CDR1 reads SGHRS; CDR2 reads YFSETQ. The CDR3 is made up of 15 amino acids. CDR3 sequence: CASSLMTGNSYEQYF. The DNA of the CDR3 is TGCGCCAGCAGCTTGATGACAGGGAACTCCTACGAGCAGTACTTC.

This clone was recorded a few times. Mismatch with germline at one junction end may stem from a read error. The genes are TRBV7-9 and TRBJ1-1; D is undetermined. CDR1 and CDR2 (germline): SEHNR, FQNEAQ (reference sequence). This CDR3 contains 8 residues. The CDR3 reads CASSLLSF. CDR3 coding DNA: TGTGCCAGCAGCTTACTGAGTTTT.

This chain connects TRBV5-1 to TRBJ1-1, with TRBD1 matching over 7 bases. The CDR3 consists of 17 residues. The V gene's germline CDR1 is SGHRS and CDR2 YFSETQ. V lost 4 bases and J lost 3; bases outside the gene matches: 15. The CDR3 DNA sequence: TGCGCCAGCAGCGTAGGGGGCGGAGGGTTAGGTGACACTGAAGCTTTCTTT. It specifies CASSVGGGGLGDTEAFF.

The chain combines TRBV4-1 with TRBJ2-5; 8 nucleotides line up with TRBD2. The closer fit of TRBJ2-7 to the DNA end suggests the J call may be wrong. Germline CDR1 reads MGHRA; CDR2 reads YSYEKL. The CDR3 has 18 residues. The CDR3 DNA reads as TGCGCCAGCAGCCAAGATGGCGGGTTGGGGCTAGCGGGCTACGAGCAGTACTTC. This codes for CASSQDGGLGLAGYEQYF.

The chain joins TRBV2 to TRBJ2-7; the D is unclear. The germline CDR1 and CDR2 sequences are SNHLY and FYNNEI. The CDR3 extends over 12 amino acids. V was cut by 6 bases and J by 3 bases, with 9 bases left in between. The CDR3 nucleotides read TGTGCCAGCAGCGGTAGCCGCTACGAGCAGTACTTC. As protein: CASSGSRYEQYF.